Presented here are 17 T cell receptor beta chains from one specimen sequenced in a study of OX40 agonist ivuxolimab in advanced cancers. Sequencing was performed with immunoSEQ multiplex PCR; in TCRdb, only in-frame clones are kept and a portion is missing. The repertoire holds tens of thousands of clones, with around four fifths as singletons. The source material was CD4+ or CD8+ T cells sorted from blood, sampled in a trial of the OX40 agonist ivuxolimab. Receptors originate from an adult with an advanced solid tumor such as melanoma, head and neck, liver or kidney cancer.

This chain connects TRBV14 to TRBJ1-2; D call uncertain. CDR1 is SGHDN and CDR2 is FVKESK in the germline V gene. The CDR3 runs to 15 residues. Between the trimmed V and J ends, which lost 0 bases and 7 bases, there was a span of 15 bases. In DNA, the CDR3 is TGTGCCAGCAGCCAAGATCGGGCCAAGGACGGTGGCTACACCTTC. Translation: CASSQDRAKDGGYTF.

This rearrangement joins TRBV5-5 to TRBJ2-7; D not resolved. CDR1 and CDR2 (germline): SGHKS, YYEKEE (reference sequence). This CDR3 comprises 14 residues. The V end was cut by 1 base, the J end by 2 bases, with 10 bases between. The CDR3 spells CASSLNKAAYEQYF. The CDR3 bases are TGTGCCAGCAGCTTGAATAAGGCAGCCTACGAGCAGTACTTC.

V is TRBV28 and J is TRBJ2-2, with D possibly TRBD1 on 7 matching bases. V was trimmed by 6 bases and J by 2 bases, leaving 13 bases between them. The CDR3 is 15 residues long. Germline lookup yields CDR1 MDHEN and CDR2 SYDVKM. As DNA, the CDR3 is TGTGCCAGCAGAAGGGGGGACAGCAACACCGGGGAGCTGTTTTTT. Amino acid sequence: CASRRGDSNTGELFF.

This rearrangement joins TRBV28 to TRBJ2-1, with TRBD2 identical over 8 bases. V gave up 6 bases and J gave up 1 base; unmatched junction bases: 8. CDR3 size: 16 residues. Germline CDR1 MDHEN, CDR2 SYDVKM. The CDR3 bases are TGTGCCAGCAGAGACCCGGGACTAGGGTCCTACAATGAGCAGTTCTTC. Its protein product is CASRDPGLGSYNEQFF.

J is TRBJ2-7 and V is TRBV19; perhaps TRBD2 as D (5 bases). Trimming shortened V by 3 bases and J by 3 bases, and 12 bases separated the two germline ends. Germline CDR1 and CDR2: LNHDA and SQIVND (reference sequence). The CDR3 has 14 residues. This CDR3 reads CASSMAVEGYEQYF. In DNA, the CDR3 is TGTGCCAGTAGTATGGCGGTCGAGGGCTACGAGCAGTACTTC.

The CDR3 DNA follows: TGTGCCAGCAGCGTAGAGTGGACGGGTGAAGAGACCCAGTACTTC. The encoded protein is CASSVEWTGEETQYF. The rearrangement joins TRBV9 to TRBJ2-5; D unresolved. This CDR3 spans 15 amino acids. Germline V gene sequence: CDR1 SGDLS, CDR2 YYNGEE. V was trimmed by 0 bases and J by 3 bases, leaving 12 bases between them.

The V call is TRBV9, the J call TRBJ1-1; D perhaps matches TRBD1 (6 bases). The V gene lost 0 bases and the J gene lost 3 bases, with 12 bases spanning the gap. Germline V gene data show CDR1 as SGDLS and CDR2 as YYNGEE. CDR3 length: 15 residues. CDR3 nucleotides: TGTGCCAGCAGCGTAGAACCAGGGGAGTACACTGAAGCTTTCTTT. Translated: CASSVEPGEYTEAFF. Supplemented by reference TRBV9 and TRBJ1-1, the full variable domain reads DSGVTQTPKHLITATGQRVTLRCSPRSGDLSVYWYQQSLDQGLQFLIQYYNGEERAKGNILERFSAQQFPDLHSELNLSSLELGDSALYFCASSVEPGEYTEAFFGQGTRLTVV.

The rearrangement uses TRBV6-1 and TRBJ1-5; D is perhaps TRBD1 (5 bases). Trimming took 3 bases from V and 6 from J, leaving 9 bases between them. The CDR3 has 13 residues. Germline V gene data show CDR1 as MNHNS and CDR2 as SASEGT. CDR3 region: CASSEVGVQPQHF. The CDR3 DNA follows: TGTGCCAGCAGTGAGGTAGGGGTTCAGCCCCAGCATTTT.

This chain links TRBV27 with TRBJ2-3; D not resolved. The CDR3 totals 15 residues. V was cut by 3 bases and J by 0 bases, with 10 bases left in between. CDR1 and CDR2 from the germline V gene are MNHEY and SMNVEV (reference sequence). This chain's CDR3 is CASSFGPSSTDTQYF. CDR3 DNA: TGTGCCAGCAGTTTCGGGCCGTCGAGCACAGATACGCAGTATTTT.

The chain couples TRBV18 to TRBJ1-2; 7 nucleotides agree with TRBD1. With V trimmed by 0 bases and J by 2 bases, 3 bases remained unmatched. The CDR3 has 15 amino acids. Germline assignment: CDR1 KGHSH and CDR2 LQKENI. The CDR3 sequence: CASSPPTGLNYGYTF. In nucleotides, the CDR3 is TGTGCCAGCTCACCACCGACAGGGTTAAACTATGGCTACACCTTC.

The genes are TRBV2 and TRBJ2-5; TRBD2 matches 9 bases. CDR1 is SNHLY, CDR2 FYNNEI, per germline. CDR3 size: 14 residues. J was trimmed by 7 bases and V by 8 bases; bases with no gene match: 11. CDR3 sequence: CASPRASGAPTQYF. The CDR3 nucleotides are TGTGCCAGCCCTAGGGCTAGCGGGGCACCGACCCAGTACTTC. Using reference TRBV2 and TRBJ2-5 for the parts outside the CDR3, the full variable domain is EPEVTQTPSHQVTQMGQEVILRCVPISNHLYFYWYRQILGQKVEFLVSFYNNEISEKSEIFDDQFSVERPDGSNFTLKIRSTKLEDSAMYFCASPRASGAPTQYFGPGTRLLVL.

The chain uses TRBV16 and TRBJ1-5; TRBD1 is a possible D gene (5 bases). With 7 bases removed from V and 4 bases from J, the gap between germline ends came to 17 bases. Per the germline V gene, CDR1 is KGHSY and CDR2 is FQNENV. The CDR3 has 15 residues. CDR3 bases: TGTGCCAGCACCCGACTGGGGGGGTCAAATCAGCCCCAGCATTTT. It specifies CASTRLGGSNQPQHF.

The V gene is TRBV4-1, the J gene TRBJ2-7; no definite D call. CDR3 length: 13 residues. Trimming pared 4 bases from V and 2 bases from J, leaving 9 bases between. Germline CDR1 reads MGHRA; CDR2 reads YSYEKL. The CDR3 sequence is CASSLTAAYEQYF. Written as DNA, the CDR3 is TGCGCCAGCAGCCTAACCGCGGCCTACGAGCAGTACTTC.

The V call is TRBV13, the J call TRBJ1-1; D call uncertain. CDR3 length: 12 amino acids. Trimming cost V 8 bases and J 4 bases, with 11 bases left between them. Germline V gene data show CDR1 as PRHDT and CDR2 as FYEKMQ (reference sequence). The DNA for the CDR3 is TGTGCCAGCGGGCGATATCGCACTGAAGCTTTCTTT. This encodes CASGRYRTEAFF. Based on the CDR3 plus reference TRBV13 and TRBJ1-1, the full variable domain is AAGVIQSPRHLIKEKRETATLKCYPIPRHDTVYWYQQGPGQDPQFLISFYEKMQSDKGSIPDRFSAQQFSDYHSELNMSSLELGDSALYFCASGRYRTEAFFGQGTRLTVV.

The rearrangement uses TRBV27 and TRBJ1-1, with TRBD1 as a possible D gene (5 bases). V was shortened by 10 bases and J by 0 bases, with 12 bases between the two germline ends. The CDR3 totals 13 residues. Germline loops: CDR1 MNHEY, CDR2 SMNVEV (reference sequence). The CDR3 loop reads CATRVNLNTEAFF. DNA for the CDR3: TGTGCCACCAGGGTAAACTTGAACACTGAAGCTTTCTTT.

The CDR3 sequence is CASSPLVAGQDEQFF. The DNA for the CDR3 is TGTGCCAGCAGCCCCTTGGTAGCGGGGCAGGATGAGCAGTTCTTC. V and J are TRBV6-5 and TRBJ2-1; 8 bases are a match to TRBD2. With V trimmed by 6 bases and J by 8 bases, 12 bases remained unmatched. Germline lookup yields CDR1 MNHEY and CDR2 SVGAGI. This CDR3 comprises 15 residues.

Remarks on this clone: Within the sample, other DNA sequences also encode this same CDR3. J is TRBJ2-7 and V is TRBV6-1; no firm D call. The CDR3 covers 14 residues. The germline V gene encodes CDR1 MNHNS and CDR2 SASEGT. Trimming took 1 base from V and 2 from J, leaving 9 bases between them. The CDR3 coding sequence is TGTGCCAGCAGTGAAGGGGGAACGGCCTACGAGCAGTACTTC. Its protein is CASSEGGTAYEQYF.